The sample holds many counts of the clone carrying this T cell receptor beta chain. What it binds is not known. The sample originates from a study of T cells in Graves' hyperthyroidism and ophthalmopathy. General study results and limits: A 13 V-J signature model discriminated ophthalmopathy versus stable hyperthyroidism. Most thyroid clonotypes expanded above 0.001 appeared in blood too.

Template material for amplifying TCR beta CDR3 regions consisted of RNA transcripts. HTBI primers were used for first-round RT-PCR of the TCR CDR3. TCRdb independently ran MiXCR on the multiplex PCR reads; one entry per CDR3 protein. The sample records around 370,000 distinct CDR3 sequences, about 18% being singletons. The J segment lost 10 bases and the V segment lost 5 bases, leaving 9 bases of the junction unmatched. Germline lookup yields CDR1 DFQATT and CDR2 SNEGSKA (reference sequence). The CDR3 is 14 residues long. The source material was blood. The clonotype originates from a young man with Graves' ophthalmopathy. The J gene is TRBJ1-6, the V gene TRBV20-1, with 9 bases aligning to TRBD1. Written as DNA, the CDR3 is TGCAGTGCTCCGGTAACAGGGGGCCACTCACCCCTCCACTTT. Translating gives CSAPVTGGHSPLHF.